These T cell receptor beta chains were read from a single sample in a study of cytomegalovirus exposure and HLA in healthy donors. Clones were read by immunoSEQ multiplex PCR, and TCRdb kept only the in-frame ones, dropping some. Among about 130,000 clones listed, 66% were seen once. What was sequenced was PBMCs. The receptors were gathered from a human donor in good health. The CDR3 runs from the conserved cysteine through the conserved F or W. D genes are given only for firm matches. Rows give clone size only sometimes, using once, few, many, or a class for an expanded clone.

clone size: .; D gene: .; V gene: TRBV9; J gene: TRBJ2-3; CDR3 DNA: TGTGCCAGCAGCGCCGGTATGGGGCGCGGCACAGATACGCAGTATTTT; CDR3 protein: CASSAGMGRGTDTQYF
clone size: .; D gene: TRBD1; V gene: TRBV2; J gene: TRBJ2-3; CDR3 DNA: TGTGCCAGCAGCGCCCAGACAGGGGGTAGGACAGATACGCAGTATTTT; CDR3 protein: CASSAQTGGRTDTQYF
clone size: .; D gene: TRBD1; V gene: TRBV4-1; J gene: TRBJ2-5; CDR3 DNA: TGCGCCAGCAGCCAAGTTCCAGGGGGTGAGACCCAGTACTTC; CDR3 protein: CASSQVPGGETQYF
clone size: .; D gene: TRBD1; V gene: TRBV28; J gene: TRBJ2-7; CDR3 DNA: TGTGCCAGCACGTCGGGACAGGGGGACTACGAGCAGTACTTC; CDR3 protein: CASTSGQGDYEQYF
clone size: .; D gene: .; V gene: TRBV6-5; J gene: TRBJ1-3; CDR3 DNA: TGTGCCAGCAGGACAGCTGGGAACACCATATATTTT; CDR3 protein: CASRTAGNTIYF
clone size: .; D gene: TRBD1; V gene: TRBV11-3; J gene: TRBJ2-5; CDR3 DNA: TGTGCCAGCAGCCTTCGGACAGGAGCCGAGACCCAGTACTTC; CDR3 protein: CASSLRTGAETQYF
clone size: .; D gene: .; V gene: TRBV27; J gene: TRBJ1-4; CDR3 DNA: TGTGCCAGCAGTTTTAGGGAACTAGGGAAACTGTTTTTT; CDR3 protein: CASSFRELGKLFF
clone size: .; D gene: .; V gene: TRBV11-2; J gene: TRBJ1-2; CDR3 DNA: TGTGCCAGCAGCTTAGGCCTTACTTCTAACTATGGCTACACCTTC; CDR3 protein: CASSLGLTSNYGYTF
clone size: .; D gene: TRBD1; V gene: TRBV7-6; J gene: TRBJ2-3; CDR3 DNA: TGTGCCAGCAGCCAGGGGGCCCCGGGACAGGGAACAGATACGCAGTATTTT; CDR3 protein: CASSQGAPGQGTDTQYF
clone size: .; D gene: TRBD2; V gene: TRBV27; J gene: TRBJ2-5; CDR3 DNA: TGTGCCAGCAGTGGGATTAGCGGGAGACGGGGGACCCAGTACTTC; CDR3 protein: CASSGISGRRGTQYF
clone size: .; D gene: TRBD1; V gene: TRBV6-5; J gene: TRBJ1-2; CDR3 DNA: TGTGCCAGCAGCCCAACTACAGGGGTTCCCTATGGCTACACCTTC; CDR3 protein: CASSPTTGVPYGYTF
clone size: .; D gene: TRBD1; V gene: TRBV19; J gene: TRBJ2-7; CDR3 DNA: TGTGCCAGTAGTACGAGACAGGGCCTCTCCTACGAGCAGTACTTC; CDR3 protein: CASSTRQGLSYEQYF
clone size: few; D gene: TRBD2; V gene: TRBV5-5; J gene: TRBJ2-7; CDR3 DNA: TGTGCCAGCAGACCCGGGGGGGGCTCCTACGAGCAGTACTTC; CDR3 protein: CASRPGGGSYEQYF
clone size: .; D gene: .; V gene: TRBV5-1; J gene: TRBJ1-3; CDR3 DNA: TGCGCCAGCAGCCCAGATCAAAACACCATATATTTT; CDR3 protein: CASSPDQNTIYF
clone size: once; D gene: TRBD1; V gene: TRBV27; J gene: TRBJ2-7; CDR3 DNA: TGTGCCAGCATAGCCGGGACAGGGGCAGGGTACGAGCAGTACTTC; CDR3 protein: CASIAGTGAGYEQYF
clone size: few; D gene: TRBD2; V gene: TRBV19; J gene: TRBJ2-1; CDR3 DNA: TGTGCCAGTAGTACCCTCTGGCGGGAGTCTGGAAATGAGCAGTTCTTC; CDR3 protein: CASSTLWRESGNEQFF
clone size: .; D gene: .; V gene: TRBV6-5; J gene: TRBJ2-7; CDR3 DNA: TGTGCCAGCAGTTACGGCGGGCGGGAGCAGTACTTC; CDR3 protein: CASSYGGREQYF
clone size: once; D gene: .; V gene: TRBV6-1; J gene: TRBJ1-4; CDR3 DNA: TGTGCCAGCAGTGAAGGGTTGGCGGATGAAAAACTGTTTTTT; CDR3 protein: CASSEGLADEKLFF
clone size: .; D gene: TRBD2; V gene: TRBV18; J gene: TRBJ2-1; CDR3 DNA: TGTGCCAGCTCACGGGGACTAGCGGATGGGAATGAGCAGTTCTTC; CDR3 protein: CASSRGLADGNEQFF
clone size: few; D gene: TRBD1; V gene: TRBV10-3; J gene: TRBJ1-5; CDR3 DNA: TGTGCCATCAGGGATGGACAGGGCAATCAGCCCCAGCATTTT; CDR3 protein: CAIRDGQGNQPQHF
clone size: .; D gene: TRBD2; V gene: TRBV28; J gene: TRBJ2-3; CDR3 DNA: TGTGCCAGCACCGAAATCGGGGGGGATACGCAGTATTTT; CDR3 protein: CASTEIGGDTQYF
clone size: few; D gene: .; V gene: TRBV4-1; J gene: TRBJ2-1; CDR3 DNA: TGCGCCAGCAGCCAGGCGGGACAGCCCTACAATGAGCAGTTCTTC; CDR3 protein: CASSQAGQPYNEQFF
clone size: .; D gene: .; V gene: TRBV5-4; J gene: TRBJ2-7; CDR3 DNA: TGTGCCAGCAGCTCGGGAGTGGGGTCCTACGAGCAGTACTTC; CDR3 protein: CASSSGVGSYEQYF
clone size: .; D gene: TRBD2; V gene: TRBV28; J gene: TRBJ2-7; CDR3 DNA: TGTGCCAGCAGTGACCCGGGGGGCTACGAGCAGTACTTC; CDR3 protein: CASSDPGGYEQYF
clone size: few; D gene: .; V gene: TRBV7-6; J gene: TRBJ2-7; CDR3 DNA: TGTGCCAGCAGCTTAGTGGCGGACAGCTCCTACGAGCAGTACTTC; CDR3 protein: CASSLVADSSYEQYF
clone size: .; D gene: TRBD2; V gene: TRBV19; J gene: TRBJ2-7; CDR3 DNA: TGTGCCAGTAGTATCGGTCCGGGGGGAGACTACGAGCAGTACTTC; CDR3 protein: CASSIGPGGDYEQYF
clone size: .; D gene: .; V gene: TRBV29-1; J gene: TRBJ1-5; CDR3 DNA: TGCAGCGCCCGGGGAGGGGGGGGGAATCAGCCCCAGCATTTT; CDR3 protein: CSARGGGGNQPQHF
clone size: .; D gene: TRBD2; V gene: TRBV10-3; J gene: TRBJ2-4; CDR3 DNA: TGTGCCATCAGCTCCGGGACTAGCGGGAATGAAGCCAAAAACATTCAGTACTTC; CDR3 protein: CAISSGTSGNEAKNIQYF
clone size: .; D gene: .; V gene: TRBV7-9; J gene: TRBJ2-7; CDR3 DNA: TGTGCCAGCAGCCCAGGGGATATTACCTACGAGCAGTACTTC; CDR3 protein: CASSPGDITYEQYF
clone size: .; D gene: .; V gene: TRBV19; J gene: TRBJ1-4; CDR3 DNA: TGTGCCAGTAGTATGTCAGGGGAACTGTTTTTT; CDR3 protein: CASSMSGELFF
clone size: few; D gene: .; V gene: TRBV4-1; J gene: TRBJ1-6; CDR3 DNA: TGCGCCAGCAGCCAAGCAGGGGCAGGTAATTCACCCCTCCACTTT; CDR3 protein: CASSQAGAGNSPLHF
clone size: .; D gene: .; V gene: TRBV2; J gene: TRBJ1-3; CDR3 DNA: TGTGCCAGCAGTCCCGGGAACACGGCGGACACCATATATTTT; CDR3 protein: CASSPGNTADTIYF
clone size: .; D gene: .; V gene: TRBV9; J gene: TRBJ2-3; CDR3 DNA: TGTGCCAGCAGCGTAGGGGGAACTAGGACAGATACGCAGTATTTT; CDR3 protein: CASSVGGTRTDTQYF
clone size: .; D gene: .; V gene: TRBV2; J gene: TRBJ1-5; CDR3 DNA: TGTGCCAGCGGTTCAGGGGCGAACCAGCCCCAGCATTTT; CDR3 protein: CASGSGANQPQHF
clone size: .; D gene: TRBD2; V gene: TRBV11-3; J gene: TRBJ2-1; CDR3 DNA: TGTGCCAGCAGGGCTAGCGGAAGTTACAATGAGCAGTTCTTC; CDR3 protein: CASRASGSYNEQFF
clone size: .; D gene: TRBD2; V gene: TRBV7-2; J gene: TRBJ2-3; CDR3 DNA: TGTGCCAGCAGCCGAGCGGCTAGCGGGATTGGCACAGATACGCAGTATTTT; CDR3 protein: CASSRAASGIGTDTQYF
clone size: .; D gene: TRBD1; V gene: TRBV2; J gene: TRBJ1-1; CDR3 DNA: TGTGCCAGCACCCCTTCGGGACAGGTGGGCACTGAAGCTTTCTTT; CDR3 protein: CASTPSGQVGTEAFF
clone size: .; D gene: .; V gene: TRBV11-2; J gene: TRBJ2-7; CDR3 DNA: TGTGCCAGCAGCTTAGATAGAAACTCCTACGAGCAGTACTTC; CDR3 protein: CASSLDRNSYEQYF
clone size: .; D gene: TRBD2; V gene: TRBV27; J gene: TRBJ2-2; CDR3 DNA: TGTGCCAGCAGTACGTGGACTAGCGGGAGGTCAAGCACCGGGGAGCTGTTTTTT; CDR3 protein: CASSTWTSGRSSTGELFF
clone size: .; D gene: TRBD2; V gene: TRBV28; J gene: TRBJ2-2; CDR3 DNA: TGTGCCAGCAGACTAGCGGGAGCGAACACCGGGGAGCTGTTTTTT; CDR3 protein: CASRLAGANTGELFF